The sequence of this T cell receptor beta chain was determined in a study of CD8 T cells in Susac syndrome. TCR beta sequences were obtained from blood CD8+ and CD4+ T cells. The multiple sclerosis controls consisted of treatment-naive patients with relapsing-remitting disease, either stable or active. Negative isolation yielded CD8+ and CD4+ T cells; FACS enriched TEMRA cells. It was with random hexamers that about 0.45 to 1 ug RNA was reverse transcribed. TCR beta CDR3 was amplified by immunoSEQ multiplex PCR. This amplification extended across 54 Vbeta and 13 Jbeta segments. Each CDR3 protein is one row after TCRdb ran MiXCR on the immunoSEQ multiplex PCR reads. The sample holds over 130,000 distinct CDR3 sequences; around 96% are singletons and the top ten take over 0.1%. This CDR3 has 15 amino acids. Germline V gives CDR1 DFQATT, CDR2 SNEGSKA (reference sequence). Between the trimmed V and J ends, which lost 4 bases and 4 bases, there was a span of 19 bases.

The origin of this receptor is a human donor with multiple sclerosis. The sample taken for sequencing was CD4+ T cells from PBMCs. V usage is TRBV20-1 and J usage is TRBJ2-5, with TRBD2 as a possible D gene (5 bases). CDR3 nucleotides: TGCAGTGCTATCTGGGCTCCTGAGCGGAGAGAGACCCAGTACTTC. It codes for CSAIWAPERRETQYF.